This TCR beta chain was recorded in a study of cytomegalovirus exposure and HLA in healthy donors. PCR involved 60 Vbeta and 13 Jbeta primers. TCRdb keeps only in-frame clones here, not all; method: immunoSEQ multiplex PCR. This sample yields 100,000 or so clones, of which around 74% are seen a single time; roughly 1.2% belongs to the top ten. Donors likely had unrecorded immune exposures despite being nominally healthy when sampled. Findings of the study overall: A previous analysis found most TCR beta V segments productive roughly 87% or roughly 30% of the time. Most observed TCR sequences were rare, whereas some public TCRs were detected in many donors.

With respect to this clone: Its specificity is unknown.

Trimming removed 2 bases at V and 1 base at J, with 17 bases between. The CDR3 loop spans 17 amino acids. Germline V gene sequence: CDR1 MNHNS, CDR2 SASEGT. What was sequenced was PBMCs. The clonotype comes from a man aged 40-49 years in good health and CMV-seronegative. The rearrangement joins TRBV6-1 to TRBJ1-1; D is unresolved. The DNA of the CDR3 is TGTGCCAGCAGTGAATCTTTGGGAGGAGGGCCGAACACTGAAGCTTTCTTT. Translation gives CASSESLGGGPNTEAFF.